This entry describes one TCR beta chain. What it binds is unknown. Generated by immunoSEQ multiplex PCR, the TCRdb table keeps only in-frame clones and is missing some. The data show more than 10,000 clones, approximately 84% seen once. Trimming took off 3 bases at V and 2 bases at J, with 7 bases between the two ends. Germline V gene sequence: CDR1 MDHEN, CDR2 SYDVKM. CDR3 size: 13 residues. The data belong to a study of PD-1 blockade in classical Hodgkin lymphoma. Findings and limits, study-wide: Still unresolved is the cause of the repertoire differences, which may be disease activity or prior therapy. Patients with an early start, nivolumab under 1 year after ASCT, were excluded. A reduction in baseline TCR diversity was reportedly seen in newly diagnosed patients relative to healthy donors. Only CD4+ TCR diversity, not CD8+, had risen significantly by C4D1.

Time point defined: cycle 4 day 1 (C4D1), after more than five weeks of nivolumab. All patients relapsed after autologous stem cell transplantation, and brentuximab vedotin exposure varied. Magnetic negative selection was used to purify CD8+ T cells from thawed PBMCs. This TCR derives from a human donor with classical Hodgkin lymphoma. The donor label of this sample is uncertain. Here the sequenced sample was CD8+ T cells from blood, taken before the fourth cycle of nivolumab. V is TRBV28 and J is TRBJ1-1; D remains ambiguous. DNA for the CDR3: TGTGCCAGCAGTTTTCGACCTAACACTGAAGCTTTCTTT. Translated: CASSFRPNTEAFF.